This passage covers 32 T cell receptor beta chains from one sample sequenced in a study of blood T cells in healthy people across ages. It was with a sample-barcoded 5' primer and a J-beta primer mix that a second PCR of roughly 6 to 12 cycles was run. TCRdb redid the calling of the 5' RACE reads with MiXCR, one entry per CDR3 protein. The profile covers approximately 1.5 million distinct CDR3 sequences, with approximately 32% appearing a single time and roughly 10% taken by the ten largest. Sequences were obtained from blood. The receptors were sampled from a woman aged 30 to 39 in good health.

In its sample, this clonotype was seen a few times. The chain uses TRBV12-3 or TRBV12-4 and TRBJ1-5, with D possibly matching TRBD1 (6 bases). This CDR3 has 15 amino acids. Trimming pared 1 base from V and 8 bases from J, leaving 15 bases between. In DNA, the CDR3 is TGTGCCAGCAGTTTAGGGGACACCCGAGGGGAGCCCCAGCATTTT. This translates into CASSLGDTRGEPQHF.

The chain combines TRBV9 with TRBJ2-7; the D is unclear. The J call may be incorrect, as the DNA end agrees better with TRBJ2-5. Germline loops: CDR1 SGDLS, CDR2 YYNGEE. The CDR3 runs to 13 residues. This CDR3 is CASSVVESETQYF. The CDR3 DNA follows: TGTGCCAGCAGCGTAGTCGAATCGGAGACCCAGTACTTC.

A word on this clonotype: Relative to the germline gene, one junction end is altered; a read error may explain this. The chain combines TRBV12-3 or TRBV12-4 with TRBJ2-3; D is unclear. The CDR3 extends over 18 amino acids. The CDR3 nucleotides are TGTGCCAGCAGTTTAATTGATTTGAGGAGAGTGCTTCCAGATGCGCAGTATTTT. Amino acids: CASSLIDLRRVLPDAQYF.

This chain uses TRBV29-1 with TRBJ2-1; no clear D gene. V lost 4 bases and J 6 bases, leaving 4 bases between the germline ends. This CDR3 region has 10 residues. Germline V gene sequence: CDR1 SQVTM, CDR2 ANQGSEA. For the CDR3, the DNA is TGCAGCGTTGTTGGCAATGAGCAGTTCTTC. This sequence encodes CSVVGNEQFF.

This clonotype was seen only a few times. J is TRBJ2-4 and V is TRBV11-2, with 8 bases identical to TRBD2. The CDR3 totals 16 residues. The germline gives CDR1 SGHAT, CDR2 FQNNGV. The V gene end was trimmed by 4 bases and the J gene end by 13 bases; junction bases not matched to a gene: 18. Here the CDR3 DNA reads TGTGCCAGCAGCTCCTCCCCTACGGGAGGGCCGAGGGAGCAGTACTTC. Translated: CASSSSPTGGPREQYF.

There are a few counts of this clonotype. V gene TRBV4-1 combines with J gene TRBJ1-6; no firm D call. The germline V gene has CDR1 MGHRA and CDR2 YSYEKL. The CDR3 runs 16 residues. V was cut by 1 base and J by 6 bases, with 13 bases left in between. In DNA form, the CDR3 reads TGCGCCAGCAGCCAAGGACGGCCATATTTTAATTCACCCCTCCACTTT. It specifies CASSQGRPYFNSPLHF.

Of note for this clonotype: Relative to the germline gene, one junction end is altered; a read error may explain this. The CDR3 bases are TGCACCAGCAGTCCTTCCGGGACGGGGATGAACACTGAAGCTTTCTTT. As protein: CTSSPSGTGMNTEAFF. The chain uses TRBV4-1 and TRBJ1-1; TRBD1 might be the D (5 bases). The length of the CDR3 is 16 residues. Germline-derived CDR1 and CDR2 are MGHRA and YSYEKL.

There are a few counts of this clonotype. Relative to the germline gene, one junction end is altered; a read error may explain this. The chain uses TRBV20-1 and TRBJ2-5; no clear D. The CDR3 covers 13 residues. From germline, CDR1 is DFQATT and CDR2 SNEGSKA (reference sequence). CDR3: CSSWAAIQEAQYF. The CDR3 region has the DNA TGCAGTTCTTGGGCAGCCATACAAGAGGCCCAGTACTTC.

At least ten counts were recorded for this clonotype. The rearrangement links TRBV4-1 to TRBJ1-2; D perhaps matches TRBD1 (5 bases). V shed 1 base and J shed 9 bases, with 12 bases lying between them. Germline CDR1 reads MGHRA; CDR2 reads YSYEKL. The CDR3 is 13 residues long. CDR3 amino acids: CASSQAGDRRYTF. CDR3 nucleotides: TGCGCCAGCAGCCAAGCCGGGGACCGGCGCTACACCTTC.

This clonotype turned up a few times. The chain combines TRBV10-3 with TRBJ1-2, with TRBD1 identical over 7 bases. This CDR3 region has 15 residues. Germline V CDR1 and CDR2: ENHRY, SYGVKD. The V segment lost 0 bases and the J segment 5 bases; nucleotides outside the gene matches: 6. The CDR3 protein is CAISESDRDAYGYTF. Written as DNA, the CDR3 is TGTGCCATCAGTGAGTCCGACAGGGACGCATATGGCTACACCTTC.

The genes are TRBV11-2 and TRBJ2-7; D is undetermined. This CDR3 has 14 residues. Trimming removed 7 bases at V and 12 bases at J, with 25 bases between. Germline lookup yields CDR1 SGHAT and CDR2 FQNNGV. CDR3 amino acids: CASMAWKYQETRYF. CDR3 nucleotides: TGTGCCAGCATGGCGTGGAAGTATCAAGAGACCCGGTACTTC. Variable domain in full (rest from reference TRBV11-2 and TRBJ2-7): EAGVAQSPRYKIIEKRQSVAFWCNPISGHATLYWYQQILGQGPKLLIQFQNNGVVDDSQLPKDRFSAERLKGVDSTLKIQPAKLEDSAVYLCASMAWKYQETRYFGPGTRLTVT.

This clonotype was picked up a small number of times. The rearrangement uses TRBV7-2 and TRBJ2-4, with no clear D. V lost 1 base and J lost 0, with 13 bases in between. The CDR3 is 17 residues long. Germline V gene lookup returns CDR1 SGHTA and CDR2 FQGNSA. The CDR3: CASSLVTRELAKNIQYF. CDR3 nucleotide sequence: TGTGCCAGCAGCTTAGTTACAAGGGAATTAGCCAAAAACATTCAGTACTTC.

CDR3: CASSLANLNTEAFF. CDR3 DNA sequence: TGTGCCAGCAGCTTAGCCAACCTAAACACTGAAGCTTTCTTT. This rearrangement joins TRBV7-2 to TRBJ1-1, with D unresolved. CDR3 length equals 14 residues. Germline CDR1 is SGHTA and CDR2 is FQGNSA. The V gene lost 0 bases and the J gene lost 2 bases, with 7 bases spanning the gap.

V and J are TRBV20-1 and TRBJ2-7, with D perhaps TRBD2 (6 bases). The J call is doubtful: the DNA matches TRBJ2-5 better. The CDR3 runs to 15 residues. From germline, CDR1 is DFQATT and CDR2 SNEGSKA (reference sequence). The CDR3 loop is CSATRGSRGQETQYF. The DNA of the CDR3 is TGCAGTGCCACACGCGGATCTCGGGGGCAAGAGACCCAGTACTTC.

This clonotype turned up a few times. The DNA for the CDR3 is TGTGCCAGCAGTGAGATCCAGGACTTTCTAGCGGGAGGGCAGGAGACCCAGTACTTC. Its protein is CASSEIQDFLAGGQETQYF. The genes are TRBV25-1 and TRBJ2-5; 12 bases align to TRBD2. Germline V gene sequence: CDR1 MGHDK, CDR2 SYGVNS. With 3 bases clipped from V and 5 bases from J, the junction kept 16 bases outside the gene matches. This CDR3 is 19 amino acids long.

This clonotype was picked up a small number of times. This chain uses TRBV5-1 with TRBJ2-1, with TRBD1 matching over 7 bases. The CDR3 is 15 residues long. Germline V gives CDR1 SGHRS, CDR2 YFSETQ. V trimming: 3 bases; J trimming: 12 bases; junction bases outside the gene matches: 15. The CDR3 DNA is TGCGCCAGCAGCTATCCGGGACAGCCTCCCGGTGGGCAGTTCTTC. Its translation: CASSYPGQPPGGQFF.

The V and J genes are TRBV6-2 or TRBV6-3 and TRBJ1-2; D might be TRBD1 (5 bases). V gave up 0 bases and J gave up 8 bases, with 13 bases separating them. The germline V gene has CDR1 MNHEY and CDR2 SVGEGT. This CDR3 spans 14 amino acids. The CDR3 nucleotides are TGTGCCAGCAGTTACTCTGAGGGGCTAGGCGGCTACACCTTC. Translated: CASSYSEGLGGYTF.

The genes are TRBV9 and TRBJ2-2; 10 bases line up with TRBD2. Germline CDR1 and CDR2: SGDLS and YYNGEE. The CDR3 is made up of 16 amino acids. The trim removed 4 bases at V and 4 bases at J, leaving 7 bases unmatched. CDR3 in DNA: TGTGCCAGCAGCCAACTTAGCGGGGGGAGCACCGGGGAGCTGTTTTTT. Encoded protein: CASSQLSGGSTGELFF.

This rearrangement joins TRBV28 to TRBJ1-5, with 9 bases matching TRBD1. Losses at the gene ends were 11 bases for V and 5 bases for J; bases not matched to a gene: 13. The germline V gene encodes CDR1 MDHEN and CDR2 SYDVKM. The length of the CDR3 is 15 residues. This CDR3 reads CAAKVRDRADQPQHF. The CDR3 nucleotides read TGTGCCGCAAAGGTGCGGGACAGGGCTGATCAGCCCCAGCATTTT.

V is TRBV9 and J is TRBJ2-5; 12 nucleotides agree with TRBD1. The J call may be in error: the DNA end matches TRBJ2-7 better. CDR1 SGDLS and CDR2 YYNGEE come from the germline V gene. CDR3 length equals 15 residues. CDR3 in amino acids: CASSVSGTGGHEQYF. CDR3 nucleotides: TGTGCCAGCAGCGTATCTGGGACAGGGGGCCACGAGCAGTACTTC.

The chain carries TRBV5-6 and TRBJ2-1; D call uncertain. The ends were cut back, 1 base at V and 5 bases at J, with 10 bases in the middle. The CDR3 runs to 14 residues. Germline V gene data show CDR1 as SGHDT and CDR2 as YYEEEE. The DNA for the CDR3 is TGTGCCAGCAGCTTGCTGTGGCAGAACAATGAGCAGTTCTTC. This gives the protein CASSLLWQNNEQFF.

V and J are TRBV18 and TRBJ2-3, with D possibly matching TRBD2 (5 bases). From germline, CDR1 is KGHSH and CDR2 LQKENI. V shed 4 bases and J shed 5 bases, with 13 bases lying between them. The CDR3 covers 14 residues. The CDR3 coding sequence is TGTGCCAGCTCACTGGGATCGGAGGAAGATACGCAGTATTTT. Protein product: CASSLGSEEDTQYF.

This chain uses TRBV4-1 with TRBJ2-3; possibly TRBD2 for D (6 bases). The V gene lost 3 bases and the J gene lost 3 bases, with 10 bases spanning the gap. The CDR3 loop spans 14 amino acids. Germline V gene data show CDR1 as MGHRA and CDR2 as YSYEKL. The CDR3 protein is CASSQIAATDTQYF. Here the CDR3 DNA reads TGCGCCAGCAGCCAGATAGCGGCGACAGATACGCAGTATTTT.

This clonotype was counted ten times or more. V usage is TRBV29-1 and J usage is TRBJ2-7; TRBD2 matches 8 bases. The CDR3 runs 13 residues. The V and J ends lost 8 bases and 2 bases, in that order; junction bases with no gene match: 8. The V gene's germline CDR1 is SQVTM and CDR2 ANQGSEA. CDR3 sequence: CSTRTGGAYEQYF. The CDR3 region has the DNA TGCAGCACCAGAACGGGGGGGGCCTACGAGCAGTACTTC.

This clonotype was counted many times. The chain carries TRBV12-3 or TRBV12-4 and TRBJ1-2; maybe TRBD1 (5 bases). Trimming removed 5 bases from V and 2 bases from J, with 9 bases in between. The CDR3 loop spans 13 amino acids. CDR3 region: CASSPGRNYGYTF. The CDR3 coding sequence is TGTGCCAGCAGTCCGGGACGGAACTATGGCTACACCTTC.

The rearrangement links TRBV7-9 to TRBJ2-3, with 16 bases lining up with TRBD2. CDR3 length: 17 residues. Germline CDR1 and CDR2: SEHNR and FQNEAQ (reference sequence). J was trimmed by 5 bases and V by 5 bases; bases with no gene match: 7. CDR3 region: CASSQGTSGRAVDTQYF. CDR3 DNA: TGTGCCAGCAGCCAAGGGACTAGCGGGAGGGCCGTAGATACGCAGTATTTT.

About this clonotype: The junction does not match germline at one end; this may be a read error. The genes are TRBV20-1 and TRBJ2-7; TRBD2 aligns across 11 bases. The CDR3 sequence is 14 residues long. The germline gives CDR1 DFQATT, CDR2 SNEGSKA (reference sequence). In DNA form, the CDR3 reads TGCAGTGCCCAAACTAGCGGGAGTTACCACGAGCTGTACTTC. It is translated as CSAQTSGSYHELYF.

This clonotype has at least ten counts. Here the CDR3 reads CSVVWGYEQFF. The DNA for the CDR3 is TGCAGCGTTGTATGGGGGTACGAGCAGTTCTTC. The chain recombines TRBV29-1 with TRBJ2-1; D is tentatively TRBD1 or TRBD2 (5 bases each). Germline V gene lookup returns CDR1 SQVTM and CDR2 ANQGSEA. The CDR3 totals 11 residues. The V gene lost 4 bases and the J gene lost 10 bases, with 11 bases spanning the gap.

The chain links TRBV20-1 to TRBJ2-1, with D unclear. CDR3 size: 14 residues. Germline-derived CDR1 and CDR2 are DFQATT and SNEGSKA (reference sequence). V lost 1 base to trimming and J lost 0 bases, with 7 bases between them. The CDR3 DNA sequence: TGCAGTGCTAGAGGACCGGCCTCCTACAATGAGCAGTTCTTC. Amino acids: CSARGPASYNEQFF.

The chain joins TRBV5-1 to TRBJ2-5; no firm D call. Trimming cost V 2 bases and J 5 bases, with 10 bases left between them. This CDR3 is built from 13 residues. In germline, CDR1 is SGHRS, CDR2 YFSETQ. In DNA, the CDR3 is TGCGCCAGCAGCTTAAGCCCCTGGGAGACCCAGTACTTC. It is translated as CASSLSPWETQYF.

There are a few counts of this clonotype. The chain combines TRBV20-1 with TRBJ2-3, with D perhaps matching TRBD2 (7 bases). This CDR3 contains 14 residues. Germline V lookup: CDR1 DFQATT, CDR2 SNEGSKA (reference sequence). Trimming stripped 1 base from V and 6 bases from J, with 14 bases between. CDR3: CSARAGALADTQYF. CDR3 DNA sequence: TGCAGTGCTAGAGCGGGGGCACTAGCGGATACGCAGTATTTT.

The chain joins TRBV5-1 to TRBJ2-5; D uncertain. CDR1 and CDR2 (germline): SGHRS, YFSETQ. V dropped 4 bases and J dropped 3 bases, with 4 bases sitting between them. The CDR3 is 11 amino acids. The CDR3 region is CASSVKETQYF. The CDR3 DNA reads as TGCGCCAGCAGCGTAAAAGAGACCCAGTACTTC.